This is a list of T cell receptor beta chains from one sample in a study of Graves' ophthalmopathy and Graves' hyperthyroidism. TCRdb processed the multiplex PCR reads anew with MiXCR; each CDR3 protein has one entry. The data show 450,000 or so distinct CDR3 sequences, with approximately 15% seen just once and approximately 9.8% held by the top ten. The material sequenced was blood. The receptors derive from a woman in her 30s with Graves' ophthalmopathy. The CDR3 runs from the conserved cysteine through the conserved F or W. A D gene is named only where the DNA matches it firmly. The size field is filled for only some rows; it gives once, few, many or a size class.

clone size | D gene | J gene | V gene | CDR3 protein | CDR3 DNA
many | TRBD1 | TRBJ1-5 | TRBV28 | CASSLGQGFQPQHF | TGTGCCAGCAGTTTAGGACAGGGATTTCAGCCCCAGCATTTT
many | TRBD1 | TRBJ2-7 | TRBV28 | CASHPGQGIRNEQYF | TGTGCCAGCCACCCGGGACAGGGCATCCGGAACGAGCAGTACTTC
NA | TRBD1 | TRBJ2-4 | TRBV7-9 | CASSAWTGADNEKFF | TGTGCCAGCAGCGCCTGGACAGGGGCGGACAATGAGAAGTTCTTC
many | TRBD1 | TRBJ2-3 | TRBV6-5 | CASSYSGGQGSDTQYF | TGTGCCAGCAGTTACTCGGGGGGACAGGGGTCAGATACGCAGTATTTT
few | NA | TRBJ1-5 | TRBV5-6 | CASSSGLRVGDQPQHF | TGTGCCAGCAGCTCCGGGCTCAGGGTTGGGGATCAGCCCCAGCATTTT
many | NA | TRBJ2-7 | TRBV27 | CASSLSIVAFRYEQYF | TGTGCCAGCAGTTTGTCCATAGTCGCGTTTCGCTACGAGCAGTACTTC
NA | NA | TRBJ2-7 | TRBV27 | CASSPTSVRPYEQYF | TGTGCCAGCAGTCCGACCTCAGTTCGGCCGTACGAGCAGTACTTC
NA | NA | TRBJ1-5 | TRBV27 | CASSFRKYSYGQKDQPQHF | TGTGCCAGCAGTTTCAGAAAATATTCATACGGACAGAAAGATCAGCCCCAGCATTTT
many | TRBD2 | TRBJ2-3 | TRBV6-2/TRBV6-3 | CASTQKAGGPADTQYF | TGTGCCAGCACCCAAAAAGCGGGAGGGCCAGCCGATACGCAGTATTTT
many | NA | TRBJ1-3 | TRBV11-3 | CASSLNSFSGNTIYF | TGTGCCAGCAGCTTAAACAGCTTCTCTGGAAACACCATATATTTT
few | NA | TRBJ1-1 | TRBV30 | CAWTRAGVGTEAFF | TGTGCCTGGACCCGCGCTGGGGTCGGCACTGAAGCTTTCTTT
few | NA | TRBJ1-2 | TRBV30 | CAVQSGPGHGYTF | TGTGCCGTACAATCCGGGCCGGGCCATGGCTACACCTTC
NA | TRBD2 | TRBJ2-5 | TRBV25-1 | CASSRNGAGGILQETKYF | TGTGCCAGCAGTAGAAACGGGGCGGGAGGGATCCTTCAAGAGACCAAGTACTTC
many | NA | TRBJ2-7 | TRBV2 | CASSEAHIRGVYEQYF | TGTGCCAGCAGTGAAGCTCATATCAGGGGAGTCTACGAGCAGTACTTC
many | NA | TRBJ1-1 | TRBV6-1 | CASSEWTNTEAFF | TGTGCCAGCAGTGAATGGACGAACACTGAAGCTTTCTTT
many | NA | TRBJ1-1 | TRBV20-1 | CSGRGATNTEAFF | TGCAGTGGTAGGGGGGCAACGAACACTGAAGCTTTCTTT
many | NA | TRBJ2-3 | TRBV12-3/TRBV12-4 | CASSLGQADTQYF | TGTGCCAGCAGTTTGGGCCAGGCAGATACGCAGTATTTT
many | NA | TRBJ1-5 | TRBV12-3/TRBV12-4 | CASRPPDQPQHF | TGTGCCAGCAGACCTCCCGATCAGCCCCAGCATTTT
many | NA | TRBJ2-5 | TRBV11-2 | CASTSKKTQYF | TGTGCCAGCACCTCCAAAAAGACCCAGTACTTC
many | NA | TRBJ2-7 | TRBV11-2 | CASSTTTGLSYEQYF | TGTGCCAGCAGCACCACGACTGGGCTCTCCTACGAGCAGTACTTC
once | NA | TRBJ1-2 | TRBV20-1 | CSARAGVHYGYTF | TGCAGTGCTCGAGCGGGGGTCCATTATGGCTACACCTTC
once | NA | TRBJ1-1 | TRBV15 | CATSRDFTQGGLNTEAFF | TGTGCCACCAGCAGAGATTTCACTCAGGGTGGTTTGAACACTGAAGCTTTCTTT
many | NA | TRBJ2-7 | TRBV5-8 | CASSRGDSDSYEQYF | TGTGCCAGCAGCCGGGGCGACAGCGATTCCTACGAGCAGTACTTC
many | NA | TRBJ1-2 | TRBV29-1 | CSVDAKGALPDF | TGCAGCGTCGACGCCAAGGGCGCCCTCCCTGACTTC
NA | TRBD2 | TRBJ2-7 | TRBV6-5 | CASSLGGLAPEQYF | TGTGCCAGCAGCTTAGGGGGACTAGCTCCCGAGCAGTACTTC
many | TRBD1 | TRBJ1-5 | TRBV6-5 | CATSWTGELRQPQHF | TGTGCCACCTCGTGGACAGGGGAGCTTCGGCAGCCCCAGCATTTT
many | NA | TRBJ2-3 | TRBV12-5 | CASGLGASPRDTQYF | TGTGCTAGTGGTTTGGGGGCCTCACCCCGGGATACGCAGTATTTT
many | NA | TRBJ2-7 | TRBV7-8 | CASSFQVVGWPYEQYF | TGTGCCAGCAGCTTCCAGGTGGTTGGTTGGCCCTACGAGCAGTACTTC
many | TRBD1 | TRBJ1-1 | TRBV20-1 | CSAADRGTEAFF | TGCAGTGCTGCGGACAGGGGCACTGAAGCTTTCTTT
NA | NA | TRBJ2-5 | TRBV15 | CATSNPATQETQYF | TGTGCCACCAGCAACCCAGCGACCCAAGAGACCCAGTACTTC
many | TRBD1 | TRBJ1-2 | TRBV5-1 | CATGQGGSNYGYTF | TGCGCCACTGGACAGGGAGGGTCTAACTATGGCTACACCTTC
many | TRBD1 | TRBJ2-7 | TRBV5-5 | CASSLGGTVYEQYF | TGTGCCAGCAGCTTGGGGGGGACAGTCTACGAGCAGTACTTC
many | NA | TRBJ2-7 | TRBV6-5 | CASSYSTEGYEQYF | TGTGCCAGCAGTTACTCGACTGAAGGTTACGAGCAGTACTTC
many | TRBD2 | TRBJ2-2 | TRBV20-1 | CSARGNLAGRTTGELFF | TGCAGTGCTAGAGGGAACTTAGCGGGCCGGACCACCGGGGAGCTGTTTTTT
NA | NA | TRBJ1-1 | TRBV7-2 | CASSSHRAAEAFF | TGTGCCAGCAGCTCCCACAGGGCCGCTGAAGCTTTCTTT
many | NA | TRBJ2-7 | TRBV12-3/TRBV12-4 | CASSFGGGGKYEQYF | TGTGCCAGCAGTTTTGGTGGCGGGGGCAAATACGAGCAGTACTTC
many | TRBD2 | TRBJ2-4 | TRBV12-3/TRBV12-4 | CASSLELAGIAKNIQYF | TGTGCCAGCAGTTTAGAGCTAGCGGGAATAGCCAAAAACATTCAGTACTTC
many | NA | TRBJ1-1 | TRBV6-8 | CASSYSSPDTKAFF | TGTGCCAGCAGTTACTCCTCGCCGGACACTAAAGCTTTCTTT
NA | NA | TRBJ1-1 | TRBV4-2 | CAVGDKFTEAFF | TGTGCCGTGGGCGACAAATTCACTGAAGCTTTCTTT
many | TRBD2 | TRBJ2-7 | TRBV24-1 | CATSDSGTSGSPYEQYF | TGTGCCACCAGTGATTCCGGGACTAGCGGGAGTCCCTACGAGCAGTACTTC
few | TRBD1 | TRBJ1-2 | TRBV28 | CASSLNRGTGGYTF | TGTGCCAGCAGTTTAAACAGGGGCACAGGAGGCTACACCTTC
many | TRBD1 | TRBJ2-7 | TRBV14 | CASSAGTGFYEQYF | TGTGCCAGCAGCGCCGGGACAGGGTTTTACGAGCAGTACTTC
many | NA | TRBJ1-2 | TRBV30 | CAWSPGGYGYTF | TGTGCCTGGAGCCCCGGGGGCTATGGCTACACCTTC
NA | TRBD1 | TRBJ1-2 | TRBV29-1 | CSCGQGFDYGYTF | TGCAGCTGTGGACAGGGTTTTGACTATGGCTACACCTTC
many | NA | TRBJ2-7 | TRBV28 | CATYGQVASYEQYF | TGTGCCACTTACGGCCAGGTCGCATCCTACGAGCAGTACTTC
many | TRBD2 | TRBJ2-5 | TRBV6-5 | CASRTDRGTTSGRQETQYF | TGTGCCAGCAGAACGGACAGGGGCACGACTAGCGGGAGACAAGAGACCCAGTACTTC
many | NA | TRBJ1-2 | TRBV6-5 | CASTPTGGFYGYTF | TGTGCCAGCACCCCGACCGGCGGGTTCTATGGCTACACCTTC
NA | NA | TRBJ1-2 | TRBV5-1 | CASRHSWEQNYGYTF | TGCGCCAGCAGGCACTCGTGGGAGCAAAACTATGGCTACACCTTC
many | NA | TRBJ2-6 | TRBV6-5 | CASSYGSSGANVLTF | TGTGCCAGCAGTTACGGGAGCTCTGGGGCCAACGTCCTGACTTTC
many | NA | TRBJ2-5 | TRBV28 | CASASYQETQYF | TGTGCCAGCGCAAGTTACCAAGAGACCCAGTACTTC
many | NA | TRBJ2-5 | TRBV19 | CASSAGSFAGGREETQYF | TGTGCCAGTAGTGCCGGGAGTTTCGCAGGGGGAAGAGAAGAGACCCAGTACTTC